A single sample gave rise to the 30 T cell receptor beta chains below, sequenced in a study of T cells expressing NK-cell markers. TCRdb reprocessed the 5' RACE reads and keeps a single row for each CDR3 protein, giving no DNA. The sample table sets out 300,000 to 500,000 distinct CDR3 sequences. The sequencing input was blood T cells: a sorted CD56 or NKG2C T cell subset, CD4+ or CD8+ T cells, or bulk PBMC T cells (not recorded which). The receptors were gathered from a woman between 45 and 65 years old in good health.

The gene calls are TRBV9 and TRBJ1-2. Germline V gene data show CDR1 as SGDLS and CDR2 as YYNGEE. This CDR3 has 15 residues. The CDR3 loop is CASSVVQGSGGGYTF.

CDR3: CSAPGGTSSYNEQFF. This sequence joins TRBV20-1 and TRBJ2-1; TCRdb designates TRBD1, a call that cannot be tested without DNA. CDR1 and CDR2 from the germline V gene are DFQATT and SNEGSKA (reference sequence). The CDR3 has 15 residues.

The gene calls are TRBV27 and TRBJ2-7; TCRdb returns TRBD1, unconfirmable since there is no DNA. The CDR3 is made up of 14 amino acids. Germline-derived CDR1 and CDR2 are MNHEY and SMNVEV (reference sequence). The CDR3 here is CASSPGTGYYEQYF.

The rearrangement joins TRBV11-2 to TRBJ2-3; lacking DNA, the TRBD1 call made by TCRdb goes unchecked. Germline lookup yields CDR1 SGHAT and CDR2 FQNNGV. The length of the CDR3 is 15 residues. CDR3 residues: CASTRGQGRTDTQYF.

The chain carries TRBV6-2 or TRBV6-3 and TRBJ2-2. The CDR3 has 16 residues. The germline gives CDR1 MNHEY, CDR2 SVGEGT. CDR3: CASSYSGRQNTGELFF.

J is TRBJ1-3 and V is TRBV19. This CDR3 has 14 residues. Germline loops: CDR1 LNHDA, CDR2 SQIVND (reference sequence). The CDR3: CASNRRERGNTIYF.

This chain uses TRBV5-1 with TRBJ1-2; TCRdb reports TRBD1, a call that lacks DNA to check it against. Germline V gene lookup returns CDR1 SGHRS and CDR2 YFSETQ. The CDR3 sequence is 15 residues long. CDR3: CASGRTGGADYGYTF. The full variable domain, completed using reference TRBV5-1 and TRBJ1-2, is KAGVTQTPRYLIKTRGQQVTLSCSPISGHRSVSWYQQTPGQGLQFLFEYFSETQRNKGNFPGRFSGRQFSNSRSEMNVSTLELGDSALYLCASGRTGGADYGYTFGSGTRLTVV.

The chain uses TRBV11-2 and TRBJ2-1; the D call of TRBD1 rests on TCRdb alone, since no DNA is present to check it. CDR1 is SGHAT and CDR2 is FQNNGV in the germline V gene. CDR3 size: 14 residues. CDR3 protein: CASSQDRVNNEQFF.

The rearrangement links TRBV5-1 to TRBJ2-5; as DNA is missing, the TRBD2 call by TCRdb cannot be tested. Germline values: CDR1 SGHRS, CDR2 YFSETQ. The CDR3 consists of 15 residues. The CDR3 loop is CASSLLGASTETQYF.

The chain combines TRBV6-1 with TRBJ2-7. Germline V lookup: CDR1 MNHNS, CDR2 SASEGT. CDR3 length: 13 amino acids. CDR3 loop: CASSESLSIEQYF.

The rearrangement joins TRBV7-6 to TRBJ2-5; absent DNA, TCRdb's TRBD2 call cannot be checked. CDR3 size: 18 residues. In germline, CDR1 is SGHVS, CDR2 FNYEAQ. CDR3 sequence: CASSYGLAGAGYQETQYF.

The chain employs TRBV6-5 and TRBJ1-4. The CDR3 runs to 17 residues. The V gene's germline CDR1 is MNHEY and CDR2 SVGAGI. The CDR3: CASRPRDVLATNEKLFF.

The V gene is TRBV30, the J gene TRBJ2-1; the D gene TCRdb calls, TRBD2, cannot be checked with no DNA. The CDR3 is made up of 14 amino acids. The V gene's germline CDR1 is GTSNPN and CDR2 SVGIG (reference sequence). This CDR3 is CACIAGGNVNEQFF. Filled out from reference TRBV30 and TRBJ2-1, the complete variable domain reads SQTIHQWPATLVQPVGSPLSLECTVEGTSNPNLYWYRQAAGRGLQLLFYSVGIGQISSEVPQNLSASRPQDRQFILSSKKLLLSDSGFYLCACIAGGNVNEQFFGPGTRLTVL.

The chain uses TRBV6-2 or TRBV6-3 and TRBJ2-1; TCRdb lists TRBD1, though no DNA is available to test this call. Germline V gene sequence: CDR1 MNHEY, CDR2 SVGEGT. The CDR3 loop spans 20 amino acids. The CDR3 sequence is CASSYPSRGGGIDSYNEQFF.

This chain connects TRBV29-1 to TRBJ2-7; TCRdb returns TRBD1, unconfirmable since there is no DNA. Germline CDR1 and CDR2: SQVTM and ANQGSEA. The CDR3 has 15 amino acids. The CDR3 region is CSVEGPGGSVYEQYF.

This rearrangement joins TRBV20-1 to TRBJ1-2; TCRdb returns TRBD1, unconfirmable since there is no DNA. The germline gives CDR1 DFQATT, CDR2 SNEGSKA (reference sequence). The CDR3 length is 12 residues. The CDR3 is CSSGAGEYGYTF.

The V call is TRBV6-5, the J call TRBJ1-1. Germline assignment: CDR1 MNHEY and CDR2 SVGAGI. The CDR3 contains 14 residues. The CDR3: CASSYSGVNTEAFF.

The chain joins TRBV29-1 to TRBJ2-7. The CDR3 extends over 13 amino acids. Germline CDR1 SQVTM, CDR2 ANQGSEA. This CDR3 is CSVQKRVSYEQYF.

V and J are TRBV20-1 and TRBJ2-1; the TCRdb call, TRBD2, lacks DNA for checking. The CDR3 is made up of 14 amino acids. Germline V lookup: CDR1 DFQATT, CDR2 SNEGSKA (reference sequence). The CDR3 reads CSAIASRLTNEQFF.

The chain employs TRBV6-5 and TRBJ2-7; TCRdb returns TRBD1, unconfirmable since there is no DNA. The CDR3 consists of 16 residues. CDR1 MNHEY and CDR2 SVGAGI come from the germline V gene. CDR3 loop: CASSSFLGGYSYEQYF.

The rearrangement uses TRBV5-1 and TRBJ2-4. The CDR3 is 14 residues long. Germline CDR1 and CDR2: SGHRS and YFSETQ. This CDR3 reads CASSPSAAQNIQYF.

This chain uses TRBV7-9 with TRBJ2-5; there is no DNA to check the TCRdb D call of TRBD2. Germline CDR1 and CDR2: SEHNR and FQNEAQ (reference sequence). There are 16 residues in the CDR3. The CDR3 loop reads CASSSAVLAGVETQYF.

This chain links TRBV28 with TRBJ2-2; TCRdb outputs TRBD2, but without DNA this stays unchecked. The germline CDR1 and CDR2 sequences are MDHEN and SYDVKM. The CDR3 covers 14 residues. CDR3 sequence: CAIRPGPNTGELFF.

The rearrangement uses TRBV12-3 or TRBV12-4 and TRBJ2-4; TCRdb reports TRBD1, a call that lacks DNA to check it against. CDR3 length: 13 residues. CDR3 in amino acids: CASSYTGENIQYF.

The chain links TRBV7-7 to TRBJ2-5; TCRdb's D call, TRBD1, is unchecked because there is no DNA. The CDR3 has 17 residues. CDR1 and CDR2 (germline): SSHAT, FNYEAQ (reference sequence). The CDR3 protein is CASSLDPTGGGQETQYF.

This rearrangement joins TRBV27 to TRBJ1-1. The CDR3 totals 12 residues. Germline CDR1 and CDR2: MNHEY and SMNVEV (reference sequence). The CDR3 sequence is CASSSALPTAFF.

V usage is TRBV24-1 and J usage is TRBJ2-6. The CDR3 length is 13 residues. The germline gives CDR1 KGHDR, CDR2 SFDVKD. CDR3: CATSDLGTNVLTF.

CDR3: CSALGQQNEKLFF. The rearrangement uses TRBV20-1 and TRBJ1-4; the D gene TCRdb calls, TRBD1, cannot be checked with no DNA. Germline V gene data show CDR1 as DFQATT and CDR2 as SNEGSKA (reference sequence). This CDR3 is built from 13 residues.

The chain employs TRBV2 and TRBJ1-5. In germline, CDR1 is SNHLY, CDR2 FYNNEI. CDR3 length equals 14 residues. This CDR3 reads CASSDIGSYQPQHF.

The CDR3 is CASSLEGQPNSPLHF. V and J are TRBV16 and TRBJ1-6. The germline V gene has CDR1 KGHSY and CDR2 FQNENV. The CDR3 loop spans 15 amino acids.